This T cell receptor beta chain is drawn from a study of identical twins. Overall study findings and caveats: The study found weaker excess twin sharing in beta out-of-frame sequences. While abundant cord blood beta clonotypes carried fewer insertions, memory repertoires showed no such pattern. Zero-insertion findings could be partly confounded by invariant cells (MAIT and iNKT cells).

Using its own MiXCR run on the 5' RACE reads, TCRdb lists one record per CDR3 protein. This sample yields fewer than 550,000 distinct CDR3 sequences, of which around an eighth are seen a single time; about 0.97% belongs to the top ten. Germline CDR1 reads SGHVS; CDR2 reads FQNEAQ. With 3 bases removed from V and 8 bases from J, the gap between germline ends came to 13 bases. This CDR3 region has 14 residues. This clonotype has only a few counts. Its target is unknown. These same records also appear under a second study, on yellow fever vaccine responses in identical twins.

Sequenced: CD4+ T cells sorted from blood. This rearrangement joins TRBV7-8 to TRBJ1-4; D might be TRBD1 (5 bases). The receptor's source is a woman aged 18-29 years in good health. The CDR3 nucleotides read TGTGCCAGCAGCTTTGAAGGGGTAGGCGAAAAACTGTTTTTT. Translation gives CASSFEGVGEKLFF.